These 27 T cell receptor beta chains were sequenced from one sample in a study of T cell repertoires in cytomegalovirus infection. Via MiXCR, TCRdb re-called the reads, giving one row per CDR3 protein. Of around 130,000 distinct CDR3 sequences in the sample, 7% to 10% were seen once. Material: PBMCs. The receptors shown here come from a human donor in good health (CMV status not recorded). Some clones in this sample may be carry-over from other donors' samples.

This clonotype was seen more than once but under ten times. The chain has TRBV12-3 or TRBV12-4 and TRBJ1-5; possible D gene TRBD1, 5 bases. Trimming shortened V by 6 bases and J by 4 bases, and 16 bases separated the two germline ends. The length of the CDR3 is 15 residues. The CDR3 DNA reads TGTGCCAGCAGGCCCTCGGGGGGAGGGAATCAGCCCCAGCATTTT. It codes for CASRPSGGGNQPQHF.

This clonotype was observed at least ten times. The chain is built from TRBV5-6 and TRBJ2-7, with TRBD1 as a possible D gene (6 bases). The length of the CDR3 is 14 residues. The germline V gene encodes CDR1 SGHDT and CDR2 YYEEEE. V lost 0 bases, J lost 6 bases, and 13 bases lay in between. This chain's CDR3 is CASSLGLGQLEQYF. The CDR3, as DNA: TGTGCCAGCAGCTTGGGCCTAGGACAGCTCGAGCAGTACTTC.

This clonotype was detected ten times or more. This rearrangement joins TRBV6-6 to TRBJ2-5, with 7 bases that match TRBD1. CDR3 length: 13 residues. Germline assignment: CDR1 MNHNY and CDR2 SVGAGI (reference sequence). Unmatched junction bases numbered 5, after V lost 7 bases and J lost 3 bases. Written as DNA, the CDR3 is TGTGCCAGCACAGGGACAGCCAAAGAGACCCAGTACTTC. This encodes CASTGTAKETQYF.

This clonotype appeared many times. This chain connects TRBV20-1 to TRBJ2-3; 8 nucleotides line up with TRBD2. Germline V lookup: CDR1 DFQATT, CDR2 SNEGSKA (reference sequence). The CDR3 is 13 residues long. V lost 6 bases to trimming and J lost 6 bases; unmatched junction nucleotides: 8. CDR3 DNA: TGCAGTGCCTTGGGACTAGTGATTGATACGCAGTATTTT. Protein: CSALGLVIDTQYF.

The rearrangement joins TRBV9 to TRBJ1-2, with a weak D call TRBD1 (6 bases). The CDR3 consists of 15 residues. Germline values: CDR1 SGDLS, CDR2 YYNGEE. V was cut by 4 bases and J by 3 bases, with 16 bases left in between. CDR3 nucleotide sequence: TGTGCCAGCAGCCTCCACCCAGGGGCCGACTATGGCTACACCTTC. It codes for CASSLHPGADYGYTF.

This clonotype was seen repeatedly, ten times or more. The chain has TRBV7-2 and TRBJ2-1; perhaps TRBD2 as D (7 bases). The V gene's germline CDR1 is SGHTA and CDR2 FQGNSA. This CDR3 comprises 15 residues. The V gene lost 1 base and the J gene lost 7 bases, with 14 bases spanning the gap. As DNA, the CDR3 is TGTGCCAGCAGCTTAGTGGGGGGGGCTTCGAATGAGCAGTTCTTC. Amino acid sequence: CASSLVGGASNEQFF.

Ten or more counts support this clonotype. This chain joins TRBV18 and TRBJ2-7; D is possibly TRBD2 (5 bases). CDR3 size: 14 residues. Trimming removed 5 bases from V and 3 bases from J, with 14 bases in between. Germline V gene lookup returns CDR1 KGHSH and CDR2 LQKENI. The CDR3 loop reads CASSGEYGSYEQYF. As DNA, the CDR3 is TGTGCCAGCTCAGGAGAGTATGGGAGCTACGAGCAGTACTTC.

This clonotype has ten or more counts. The chain recombines TRBV7-9 with TRBJ2-2; D is undetermined. With 0 bases removed from V and 6 bases from J, the gap between germline ends came to 8 bases. The CDR3 sequence is 14 residues long. Germline loops: CDR1 SEHNR, CDR2 FQNEAQ (reference sequence). DNA of the CDR3: TGTGCCAGCAGCTTAGCATTGGACGCCGGGGAGCTGTTTTTT. It codes for CASSLALDAGELFF.

This chain uses TRBV29-1 with TRBJ2-5, with no clear D. Germline loops: CDR1 SQVTM, CDR2 ANQGSEA. The ends were cut back, 4 bases at V and 4 bases at J, with 4 bases in the middle. The CDR3 is 10 residues long. The CDR3 DNA is TGCAGCGTTGTTCTAGAGACCCAGTACTTC. Amino acids: CSVVLETQYF.

This clonotype was seen at least ten times. J is TRBJ1-3 and V is TRBV28; D not certain. Germline V gives CDR1 MDHEN, CDR2 SYDVKM. The ends were cut back, 3 bases at V and 4 bases at J, with 13 bases in the middle. The CDR3 is 15 amino acids. This CDR3 is CASSFLGSSGNTIYF. Here the CDR3 DNA reads TGTGCCAGCAGTTTTTTAGGCTCTTCAGGAAACACCATATATTTT.

At least ten counts were recorded for this clonotype. The gene calls are TRBV6-6 and TRBJ2-7, with D tentatively TRBD2 (6 bases). Germline CDR1 reads MNHNY; CDR2 reads SVGAGI (reference sequence). The CDR3 length is 14 residues. Deletions cut 2 bases from V and 2 bases from J, with 10 bases between. The CDR3, as DNA: TGTGCCAGCAGTTACAAAGCGGGTACCTACGAGCAGTACTTC. Protein product: CASSYKAGTYEQYF.

This clonotype was counted only a few times. The chain joins TRBV12-3 or TRBV12-4 to TRBJ1-1; tentatively, D is TRBD1 (5 bases). Between the trimmed V and J ends, which lost 7 bases and 3 bases, there was a span of 9 bases. The CDR3 is 12 amino acids. For the CDR3, the DNA is TGTGCCAGCAACTCGGGGGACACTGAAGCTTTCTTT. Translating gives CASNSGDTEAFF.

Many counts were recorded for this clonotype. The chain links TRBV12-3 or TRBV12-4 to TRBJ1-1, with 8 bases lining up with TRBD1. CDR3 size: 13 residues. V was clipped by 4 bases and J by 4 bases; unmatched bases: 2. This CDR3 is CASSYTGGTEAFF. CDR3 in DNA: TGTGCCAGCAGTTATACAGGGGGCACTGAAGCTTTCTTT.

There are many counts of this clonotype. The rearrangement joins TRBV12-3 or TRBV12-4 to TRBJ1-1, with D perhaps TRBD1 (6 bases). The CDR3 runs 13 residues. V was shortened by 6 bases and J by 3 bases, with 11 bases between the two germline ends. CDR3 sequence reads: CASSPQGDTEAFF. CDR3 in DNA: TGTGCCAGCAGCCCACAGGGAGACACTGAAGCTTTCTTT.

This clonotype was seen at least ten times. V is TRBV6-6 and J is TRBJ2-7, with 9 nucleotides matching TRBD1. Trimming at V came to 0 bases and at J to 2 bases, leaving 2 bases not matched to a gene. This CDR3 contains 15 residues. Per germline, CDR1 MNHNY and CDR2 SVGAGI (reference sequence). CDR3 sequence: CASSYSGQGTYEQYF. For the CDR3, the DNA is TGTGCCAGCAGTTACTCGGGACAGGGAACCTACGAGCAGTACTTC.

Many counts were recorded for this clonotype. This chain connects TRBV28 to TRBJ2-4; no firm D call. Trimming took off 5 bases at V and 0 bases at J, with 14 bases between the two ends. The germline V gene encodes CDR1 MDHEN and CDR2 SYDVKM. CDR3 length equals 16 residues. The CDR3, as DNA: TGTGCCAGCAGTCCCTCAAGACACCTAGCCAAAAACATTCAGTACTTC. Its translation: CASSPSRHLAKNIQYF.

The CDR3: CSVAAGTGDETQYF. DNA of the CDR3: TGCAGCGTTGCCGCCGGGACAGGTGATGAGACCCAGTACTTC. The chain uses TRBV29-1 and TRBJ2-5; TRBD1 matches at 8 bases. Germline-derived CDR1 and CDR2 are SQVTM and ANQGSEA. With V trimmed by 4 bases and J by 5 bases, 9 bases remained unmatched. This CDR3 has 14 amino acids.

This clonotype was counted at least ten times. V and J are TRBV7-2 and TRBJ2-6, with TRBD2 matching over 10 bases. Per germline, CDR1 SGHTA and CDR2 FQGNSA. The CDR3 length is 18 residues. With V trimmed by 5 bases and J by 0 bases, 7 bases remained unmatched. DNA for the CDR3: TGTGCCAGCAGCCCCCAGCGGGGGGGGCACTCTGGGGCCAACGTCCTGACTTTC. This translates into CASSPQRGGHSGANVLTF.

The sample holds many counts of this clonotype. The rearrangement links TRBV5-4 to TRBJ1-2; TRBD1 matches at 9 bases. The CDR3 runs to 13 residues. Trimming removed 0 bases from V and 8 bases from J; junction bases left unmatched: 2. Germline loops: CDR1 SGHNT, CDR2 YYREEE (reference sequence). The CDR3 DNA reads as TGTGCCAGCAGCTTGGGGGACAGGGTAGGCTACACCTTC. It codes for CASSLGDRVGYTF.

This clonotype has more than one count but fewer than ten. V gene TRBV3-1 combines with J gene TRBJ2-3, with D perhaps matching TRBD2 (6 bases). Per the germline V gene, CDR1 is LGHDT and CDR2 is YNNKEL (reference sequence). With 9 bases removed from V and 6 bases from J, the gap between germline ends came to 22 bases. The CDR3 runs 15 residues. The CDR3 DNA reads TGTGCCAGTCGGCGGGGCTCTCCATCATCGGATACGCAGTATTTT. It is translated as CASRRGSPSSDTQYF.

The sample holds many counts of this clonotype. This sequence joins TRBV20-1 and TRBJ1-5; 8 bases map to TRBD1. V lost 3 bases and J lost 8; bases outside the gene matches: 12. Germline assignment: CDR1 DFQATT and CDR2 SNEGSKA (reference sequence). The CDR3 extends over 15 amino acids. CDR3 residues: CSASPDRGIVKPQHF. CDR3 nucleotide sequence: TGCAGTGCTAGTCCCGACAGGGGAATTGTAAAGCCCCAGCATTTT.

This clonotype appeared many times. The chain links TRBV14 to TRBJ1-2; D is possibly TRBD1 (6 bases). Trimming removed 4 bases at V and 3 bases at J, with 18 bases between. The length of the CDR3 is 16 residues. Germline V gene data show CDR1 as SGHDN and CDR2 as FVKESK. CDR3 amino acids: CASSPGTTYEDYGYTF. The CDR3 DNA follows: TGTGCCAGCAGCCCGGGGACAACCTACGAGGACTATGGCTACACCTTC.

This clonotype was seen ten or more times. The gene calls are TRBV4-2 and TRBJ2-3, with TRBD1 matching over 7 bases. J was trimmed by 3 bases and V by 3 bases; bases with no gene match: 9. Germline loops: CDR1 LGHNA, CDR2 YNFKEQ. This CDR3 comprises 16 residues. The CDR3 DNA is TGTGCCAGCAGCCACGGACAGGTAGGACCTACAGATACGCAGTATTTT. Protein product: CASSHGQVGPTDTQYF.

This clonotype was seen a few times. V usage is TRBV3-1 and J usage is TRBJ2-5, with D perhaps TRBD2 (6 bases). The germline V gene has CDR1 LGHDT and CDR2 YNNKEL (reference sequence). Trimming took 4 bases from V and 2 from J, leaving 17 bases between them. The CDR3 runs to 16 residues. The CDR3 spells CASSRRVGGAQETQYF. The DNA for the CDR3 is TGTGCCAGCAGCCGGCGGGTGGGCGGGGCTCAAGAGACCCAGTACTTC.

The rearrangement uses TRBV29-1 and TRBJ1-5, with D possibly TRBD1 on 5 matching bases. Germline CDR1 SQVTM, CDR2 ANQGSEA. V was cut by 4 bases and J by 6 bases, with 13 bases left in between. This CDR3 is built from 13 residues. CDR3 amino acids: CSVAEGQGQPQHF. The CDR3 DNA follows: TGCAGCGTTGCCGAGGGGCAGGGTCAGCCCCAGCATTTT.

Regarding this clonotype: A much larger clonotype is one base distant, so this may be a read error. CDR3 nucleotide sequence: TGCAGTGCTACGTCGGGACGCTCGTACACCGGGGAGCTGTTTTTT. It codes for CSATSGRSYTGELFF. J is TRBJ2-2 and V is TRBV20-1; D may be TRBD1 or TRBD2 (5 bases each). The CDR3 has 15 amino acids. The germline V and J ends were trimmed by 4 bases and 3 bases, with 15 bases remaining between them. Germline CDR1 and CDR2: DFQATT and SNEGSKA (reference sequence).

The table lists this clonotype with many counts. The V call is TRBV2, the J call TRBJ2-2; the match to TRBD2 covers 10 bases. V trimming: 6 bases; J trimming: 5 bases; junction bases outside the gene matches: 3. Looked up from germline, CDR1 is SNHLY and CDR2 is FYNNEI. CDR3 length: 14 amino acids. CDR3 bases: TGTGCCAGCAGGAAAGCGGGGGGGACCGGGGAGCTGTTTTTT. Translated, it gives CASRKAGGTGELFF. The full variable domain, completed using reference TRBV2 and TRBJ2-2, is EPEVTQTPSHQVTQMGQEVILRCVPISNHLYFYWYRQILGQKVEFLVSFYNNEISEKSEIFDDQFSVERPDGSNFTLKIRSTKLEDSAMYFCASRKAGGTGELFFGEGSRLTVL.